Included here is one T cell receptor beta chain sequence, with context. cDNA synthesis used a TRAV/TRBV-specific primer set for both chains. The TCRs were subjected to amplification over around 18 PCR cycles employing a constant-region primer in conjunction with a V-primer adapter. MiXCR, run by TCRdb on the reads, gives a single entry per CDR3 protein. In the table there are around 80,000 distinct CDR3 sequences, under 20% of which are singletons. Time point meaning: after trial treatment. Stated treatment: LDRT plus nivolumab, ipilimumab, low-dose cyclophosphamide and aspirin (RACIN trial). Ipilimumab, nivolumab, aspirin, low-dose cyclophosphamide and low-dose radiotherapy were administered to donors. These data belong to a study of low-dose radiotherapy and immunotherapy resistance in tumors. This receptor was taken from a male donor with prostate cancer. Source: PBMCs, taken after low-dose radiotherapy plus immunotherapy.

The CDR3 reads CASSLAQGNYEQYF. CDR3 nucleotide sequence: TGTGCCAGCAGCTTAGCGCAGGGGAACTACGAGCAGTACTTC. This rearrangement joins TRBV11-1 to TRBJ2-7; D may be TRBD1 (6 bases). Per germline, CDR1 SGHAT and CDR2 FQDESV (reference sequence). CDR3 length: 14 residues. Trimming took off 0 bases at V and 3 bases at J, with 9 bases between the two ends.